One sample yielded the 6 T cell receptor beta chains listed below, sequenced in a study of memory CD4+ T cells and cytomegalovirus serostatus. Repertoires were generated with immunoSEQ multiplex PCR, while TCRdb's copy carries only in-frame clones and drops some. The sample includes roughly 84,000 clones, around 80% seen only once; the top ten take around 0.78%. The sort gate was single viable CD3+CD4+CD8-CD45RO+ cells for memory CD4+ T cells. Sample: memory CD4+ T cells from blood. These TCRs come from an adult in good health and CMV-seronegative.

As DNA, the CDR3 is TGTGCCAGCAGCAAAGAACGGAGCGAAAAACTGTTTTTT. As protein: CASSKERSEKLFF. This sequence joins TRBV21-1 and TRBJ1-4. TRBV21-1 is termed a pseudogene. The CDR3 length is 13 residues.

This sequence joins TRBV7-3 and TRBJ1-1, with a possible D match to TRBD1 (6 bases). CDR3 length: 15 amino acids. The ends were cut back, 2 bases at V and 4 bases at J, with 14 bases in the middle. Per germline, CDR1 SGHTA and CDR2 FQGTGA. For the CDR3, the DNA is TGTGCCAGCAGCTTAGCAGGGGCTTTGAGCACTGAAGCTTTCTTT. It codes for CASSLAGALSTEAFF.

CDR3 loop: CASSSMSSETQYF. CDR3 DNA: TGTGCCAGCAGCTCCATGTCTTCGGAGACCCAGTACTTC. The chain has TRBV11-2 and TRBJ2-5; D not resolved. Germline V gene data show CDR1 as SGHAT and CDR2 as FQNNGV. Trimming shortened V by 4 bases and J by 5 bases, and 11 bases separated the two germline ends. The CDR3 has 13 amino acids.

V gene TRBV15 combines with J gene TRBJ1-6; the D is unclear. The germline V and J ends were trimmed by 1 base and 9 bases, with 4 bases remaining between them. CDR3 length equals 12 residues. The germline gives CDR1 LNHNV, CDR2 YYDKDF (reference sequence). This CDR3 reads CATSRGFSPLHF. In DNA, the CDR3 is TGTGCCACCAGCAGAGGGTTTTCACCCCTCCACTTT.

The chain has TRBV5-1 and TRBJ2-5; perhaps TRBD1 as D (6 bases). Trimming took 2 bases from V and 0 from J, leaving 11 bases between them. Germline CDR1 reads SGHRS; CDR2 reads YFSETQ. CDR3 size: 15 residues. CDR3 DNA sequence: TGCGCCAGCAGCTTCAAAACAGGGAACCAAGAGACCCAGTACTTC. Its translation is CASSFKTGNQETQYF.

The V call is TRBV7-2, the J call TRBJ2-7, with TRBD1 matching over 7 bases. Germline CDR1 is SGHTA and CDR2 is FQGNSA. CDR3 length: 14 residues. The junction had 6 bases not matched to a gene; V was cut back by 5 bases and J by 2 bases. The CDR3 region is CASSHPDRAYEQYF. The DNA for the CDR3 is TGTGCCAGCAGCCACCCCGACAGGGCCTACGAGCAGTACTTC.